This record covers a single TCR beta chain. These data belong to a study of shared clonotypes between healthy human individuals. Generated by immunoSEQ multiplex PCR, the TCRdb table keeps only in-frame clones and is missing some. The table records about 2.2 million clones, just under 95% of them present only once. Per the germline V gene, CDR1 is MGHRA and CDR2 is YSYEKL. The CDR3 is made up of 16 amino acids. The V segment lost 4 bases and the J segment 8 bases; nucleotides outside the gene matches: 14. Only CD45RO-negative cells positively selected for CCR7 counted as naive CD8 cells, so terminally differentiated effector memory CD45RA+ cells were excluded.

The clonotype was recovered from a man younger than 30 in good health. Some clones in this sample may be carry-over from other donors' samples. Material for sequencing was naive CD8+ T cells from PBMCs. The V gene is TRBV4-1, the J gene TRBJ2-1, with 7 bases fitting TRBD2. The CDR3 bases are TGCGCCAGCAGCCTCTACCCGGGGGGAGGTGTCGATGAGCAGTTCTTC. Residues: CASSLYPGGGVDEQFF.